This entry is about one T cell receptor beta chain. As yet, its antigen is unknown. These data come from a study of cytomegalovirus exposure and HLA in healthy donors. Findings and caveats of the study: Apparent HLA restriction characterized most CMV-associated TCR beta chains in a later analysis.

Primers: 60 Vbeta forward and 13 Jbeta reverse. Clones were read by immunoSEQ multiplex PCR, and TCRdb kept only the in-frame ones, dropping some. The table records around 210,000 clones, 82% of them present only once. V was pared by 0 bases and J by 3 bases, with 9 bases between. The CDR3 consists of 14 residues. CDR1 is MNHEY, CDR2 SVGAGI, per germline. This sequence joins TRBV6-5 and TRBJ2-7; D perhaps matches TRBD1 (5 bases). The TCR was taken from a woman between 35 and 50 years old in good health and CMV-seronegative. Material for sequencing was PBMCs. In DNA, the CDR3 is TGTGCCAGCAGTTACTCTGGACACGGCTACGAGCAGTACTTC. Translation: CASSYSGHGYEQYF.